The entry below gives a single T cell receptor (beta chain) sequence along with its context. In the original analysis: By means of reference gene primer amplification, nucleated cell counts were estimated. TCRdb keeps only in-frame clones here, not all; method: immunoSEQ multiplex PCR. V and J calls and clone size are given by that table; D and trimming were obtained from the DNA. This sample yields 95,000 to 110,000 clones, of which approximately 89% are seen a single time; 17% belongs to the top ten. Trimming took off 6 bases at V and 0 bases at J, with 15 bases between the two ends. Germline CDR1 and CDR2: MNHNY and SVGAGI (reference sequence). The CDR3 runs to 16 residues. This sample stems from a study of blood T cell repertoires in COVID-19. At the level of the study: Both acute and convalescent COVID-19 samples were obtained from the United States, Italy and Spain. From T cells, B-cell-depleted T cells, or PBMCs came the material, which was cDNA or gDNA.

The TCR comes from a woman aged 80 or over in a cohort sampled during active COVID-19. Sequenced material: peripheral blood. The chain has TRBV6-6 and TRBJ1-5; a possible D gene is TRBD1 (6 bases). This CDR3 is CASSLGGGHSNQPQHF. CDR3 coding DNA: TGTGCCAGCAGCCTAGGGGGGGGCCATAGCAATCAGCCCCAGCATTTT.